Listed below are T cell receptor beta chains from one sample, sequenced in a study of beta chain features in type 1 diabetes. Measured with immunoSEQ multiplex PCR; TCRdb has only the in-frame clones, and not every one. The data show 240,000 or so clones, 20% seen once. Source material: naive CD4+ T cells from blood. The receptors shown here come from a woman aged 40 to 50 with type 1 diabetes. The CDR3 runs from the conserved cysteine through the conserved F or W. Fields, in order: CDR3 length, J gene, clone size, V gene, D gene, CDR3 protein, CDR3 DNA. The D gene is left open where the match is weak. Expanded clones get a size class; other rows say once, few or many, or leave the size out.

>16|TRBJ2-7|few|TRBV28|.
CASSPPQGQGAYEQYF
TGTGCCAGCAGTCCACCTCAGGGACAAGGAGCCTACGAGCAGTACTTC
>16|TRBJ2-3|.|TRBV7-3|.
CASSLKLAQSTDTQYF
TGTGCCAGCAGCCTAAAACTAGCCCAATCAACAGATACGCAGTATTTT
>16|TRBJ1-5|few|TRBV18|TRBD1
CASSPGTGGSNQPQHF
TGTGCCAGCTCACCAGGGACAGGAGGTAGCAATCAGCCCCAGCATTTT
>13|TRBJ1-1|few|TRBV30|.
CAWSVESNTEAFF
TGTGCCTGGAGTGTGGAGTCGAACACTGAAGCTTTCTTT
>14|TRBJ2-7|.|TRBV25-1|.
CASSEIGRYYEQYF
TGTGCCAGCAGTGAGATAGGCAGGTACTACGAGCAGTACTTC
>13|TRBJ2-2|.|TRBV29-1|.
CSVAQGTTGELFF
TGCAGCGTTGCACAGGGCACCACCGGGGAGCTGTTTTTT
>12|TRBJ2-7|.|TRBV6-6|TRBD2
CAEGGEAYEQYF
TGTGCCGAGGGAGGGGAAGCCTACGAGCAGTACTTC
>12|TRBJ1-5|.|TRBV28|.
CASSSPTQPQHF
TGTGCCAGCAGTTCACCTACCCAGCCCCAGCATTTT
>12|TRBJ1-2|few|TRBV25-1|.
CASSDLGGGYTF
TGTGCCAGCAGTGACCTGGGGGGTGGCTACACCTTC
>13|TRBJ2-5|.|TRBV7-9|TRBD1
CASRQGFKETQYF
TGTGCCAGCAGACAGGGGTTTAAAGAGACCCAGTACTTC
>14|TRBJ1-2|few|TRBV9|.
CASSATADIYGYTF
TGTGCCAGCAGCGCCACCGCGGACATCTATGGCTACACCTTC
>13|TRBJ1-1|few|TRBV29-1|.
CSVAGVMNTEAFF
TGCAGCGTTGCGGGGGTAATGAACACTGAAGCTTTCTTT
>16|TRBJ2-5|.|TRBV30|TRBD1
CAWSTGTGGWQETQYF
TGTGCCTGGAGTACCGGGACAGGGGGTTGGCAAGAGACCCAGTACTTC
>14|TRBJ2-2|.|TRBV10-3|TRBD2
CAISAGADTGELFF
TGTGCCATCTCTGCGGGAGCTGACACCGGGGAGCTGTTTTTT
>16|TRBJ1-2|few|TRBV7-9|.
CASSLAPTTPPYGYTF
TGTGCCAGCAGCTTAGCGCCCACCACTCCCCCCTATGGCTACACCTTC
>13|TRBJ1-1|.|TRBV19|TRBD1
CASSWDRYTEAFF
TGTGCCAGTAGCTGGGACAGGTACACTGAAGCTTTCTTT
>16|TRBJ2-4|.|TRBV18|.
CASSPSTAGLMDIQYF
TGTGCCAGCTCACCGAGTACAGCAGGTCTAATGGACATTCAGTACTTC
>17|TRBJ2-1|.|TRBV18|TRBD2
CASSPPTSGSSYNEQFF
TGTGCCAGCTCACCACCGACTAGCGGGAGCTCCTACAATGAGCAGTTCTTC
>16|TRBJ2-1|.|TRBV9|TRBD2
CASSVVGAGAYNEQFF
TGTGCCAGCAGCGTAGTGGGTGCGGGGGCCTACAATGAGCAGTTCTTC
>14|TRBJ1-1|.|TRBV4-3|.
CASSQVAQGLGAFF
TGCGCCAGCAGCCAAGTGGCGCAGGGACTGGGAGCTTTCTTT
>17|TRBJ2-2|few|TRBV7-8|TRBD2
CASSLQAGGRANGELFF
TGTGCCAGCAGCTTACAGGCGGGCGGGAGGGCCAACGGGGAGCTGTTTTTT
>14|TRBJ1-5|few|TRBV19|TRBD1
CASHRGESNQPQHF
TGTGCCAGCCACAGGGGGGAAAGCAATCAGCCCCAGCATTTT
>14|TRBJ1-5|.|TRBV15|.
CATSRGDINQPQHF
TGTGCCACCAGCAGAGGGGACATCAATCAGCCCCAGCATTTT
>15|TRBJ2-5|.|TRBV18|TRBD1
CASSPVQGREETQYF
TGTGCCAGCTCACCAGTACAGGGGCGTGAAGAGACCCAGTACTTC
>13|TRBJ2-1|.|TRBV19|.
CASSRDWNNEQFF
TGTGCCAGTAGTAGGGACTGGAATAATGAGCAGTTCTTC
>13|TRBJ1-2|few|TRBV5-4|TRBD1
CASSWTGGYGYTF
TGTGCCAGCAGCTGGACAGGAGGATATGGCTACACCTTC
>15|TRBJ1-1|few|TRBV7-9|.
CASSYPQGGGTEAFF
TGTGCCAGCAGCTACCCACAGGGAGGGGGGACTGAAGCTTTCTTT
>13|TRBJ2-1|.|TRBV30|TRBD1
CAWSGQGYNEQFF
TGTGCCTGGAGCGGACAGGGCTACAATGAGCAGTTCTTC